This TCR beta chain was documented in a study of glioma-infiltrating T cells. Overall study results and limits: Only very few CDR3 sequences appeared in both tissue and blood.

The iRepertoire nested amplicon-rescue multiplex PCR amplified TCR alpha and beta CDR3s from RNA. TCRdb itself ran the multiplex PCR reads through MiXCR, one entry per CDR3 protein. The sample records 150,000 to 200,000 distinct CDR3 sequences, around 40% being singletons. This clonotype has only a few counts. Its target is not known. The CDR3 loop spans 15 amino acids. Germline values: CDR1 SGHKS, CDR2 YYEKEE (reference sequence). The V and J ends lost 0 bases and 7 bases respectively, with 14 bases between them. Sequencing used glioma tissue, nonneoplastic brain tissue, or PBMCs (not recorded which). The sequence was obtained from a human donor with low-grade glioma or glioblastoma, undergoing nonglioma brain surgery, or in good health (not recorded which). This chain links TRBV5-5 with TRBJ2-4, with a possible D match to TRBD2 (6 bases). The CDR3 bases are TGTGCCAGCAGCTTGGGCGGTAGCGGCCTGAACATTCAGTACTTC. It is translated as CASSLGGSGLNIQYF. Together with reference TRBV5-5 and TRBJ2-4, the CDR3 gives the full variable domain: DAGVTQSPTHLIKTRGQQVTLRCSPISGHKSVSWYQQVLGQGPQFIFQYYEKEERGRGNFPDRFSARQFPNYSSELNVNALLLGDSALYLCASSLGGSGLNIQYFGAGTRLSVL.